These 15 T cell receptor beta chains were sequenced from one sample in a study of metastatic and nonmetastatic thyroid tumors. Thyroid surgery was preceded by no treatment in any patient. TCRdb re-analyzed the PCR reads using MiXCR. The sample carries 53,000 or so clones, roughly 20% recorded once. The sample comprised blood. The receptors originated from a female donor with papillary thyroid cancer or a benign thyroid nodule (not recorded which). Some clones in this sample may be carry-over from other donors' samples.

In regard to this clone: Without the conserved terminal phenylalanine or tryptophan, this CDR3 likely stems from a read error. It is unclear where the CDR3 begins or ends on the DNA, so no DNA is shown, and the CDR3 is as TCRdb lists it. The chain combines TRBV7-3 with TRBJ2-6. The CDR3 adds up to 8 amino acids, both ends counted. Germline-derived CDR1 and CDR2 are SGHTA and FQGTGA. The CDR3 loop is CASSLTTS.

This clone was seen many times. J is TRBJ2-3 and V is TRBV24-1, with a weak D call TRBD1 (6 bases). The CDR3 has 14 residues. The germline V gene encodes CDR1 KGHDR and CDR2 SFDVKD. Trimming left V 7 bases short and J 0 bases short, with 10 bases between. CDR3 nucleotides: TGTGCCACCAGAGGACAGTATAGCACAGATACGCAGTATTTT. Its protein product is CATRGQYSTDTQYF.

This clone showed up many times. The chain uses TRBV12-5 and TRBJ2-3; 10 bases map to TRBD2. Germline assignment: CDR1 LGHNT and CDR2 FRNRAP. The CDR3 consists of 16 residues. The V segment lost 1 base and the J segment 5 bases; nucleotides outside the gene matches: 6. The CDR3 here is CASGLAIAGGGDTQYF. In nucleotides, the CDR3 is TGTGCTAGTGGTTTGGCCATAGCGGGAGGAGGAGATACGCAGTATTTT.

The CDR3 coding sequence is TGTGCCAGCAGCAAGGGACACTCGAACACTGAAGCTTTCTTT. It specifies CASSKGHSNTEAFF. This chain links TRBV5-4 with TRBJ1-1; D may be TRBD1 (6 bases). The CDR3 length is 14 residues. CDR1 is SGHNT, CDR2 YYREEE, per germline (reference sequence). V was shortened by 4 bases and J by 1 base, with 11 bases between the two germline ends. The full variable domain, rest sourced from reference TRBV5-4 and TRBJ1-1, is ETGVTQSPTHLIKTRGQQVTLRCSSQSGHNTVSWYQQALGQGPQFIFQYYREEENGRGNFPPRFSGLQFPNYSSELNVNALELDDSALYLCASSKGHSNTEAFFGQGTRLTVV.

This clone appeared a few times. Given a much more abundant clone one base away, this may be a read error. J is TRBJ2-4 and V is TRBV12-3 or TRBV12-4; 9 positions match TRBD1. V lost 6 bases and J lost 6; bases outside the gene matches: 6. This CDR3 has 14 residues. In DNA form, the CDR3 reads TGTGCCAGCAGCGGGACAGGGAAAAGAAACATTCAGTACTTC. Residues: CASSGTGKRNIQYF.

The table lists this clone with many counts. The V and J genes are TRBV28 and TRBJ2-1, with 9 positions matching TRBD1. Trimming removed 4 bases from V and 5 bases from J; junction bases left unmatched: 6. This CDR3 contains 15 residues. CDR1 and CDR2 (germline): MDHEN, SYDVKM. The CDR3 region is CASSWDRVSHNEQFF. The CDR3 coding sequence is TGTGCCAGCAGTTGGGACAGGGTTTCCCACAATGAGCAGTTCTTC.

This chain uses TRBV11-2 with TRBJ2-1, with TRBD2 matching over 10 bases. CDR3 length: 14 amino acids. The junction had 3 bases not matched to a gene; V was cut back by 2 bases and J by 8 bases. CDR1 SGHAT and CDR2 FQNNGV come from the germline V gene. Here the CDR3 reads CASSLLAGVDEQFF. The CDR3 DNA sequence: TGTGCCAGCAGCTTACTAGCGGGAGTGGATGAGCAGTTCTTC.

This clone was found a few times. Being one base from a much bigger clone, this may be a read error. The chain recombines TRBV20-1 with TRBJ2-3, with 8 bases lining up with TRBD2. The CDR3 consists of 14 residues. CDR1 DFQATT and CDR2 SNEGSKA come from the germline V gene (reference sequence). The junction had 9 bases not matched to a gene; V was cut back by 2 bases and J by 8 bases. CDR3 in DNA: TGCAGTGCTAGATGGAGCGGGAGCCGGGGTACGCAGTATTTT. It yields the protein CSARWSGSRGTQYF.

This clone was detected many times. The chain links TRBV28 to TRBJ1-3; D remains unclear. Germline V gene sequence: CDR1 MDHEN, CDR2 SYDVKM. The CDR3 covers 14 residues. Trimming pared 5 bases from V and 0 bases from J, leaving 8 bases between. As DNA, the CDR3 is TGTGCCAGCAGTAGCAGGTTCTCTGGAAACACCATATATTTT. Translation: CASSSRFSGNTIYF.

The table lists this clone with a few counts. The same CDR3 is also encoded by other DNA sequences in this sample. V usage is TRBV6-5 and J usage is TRBJ1-3; TRBD1 matches 9 bases. The germline V gene has CDR1 MNHEY and CDR2 SVGAGI. The V segment lost 0 bases and the J segment 9 bases; nucleotides outside the gene matches: 6. The length of the CDR3 is 15 residues. For the CDR3, the DNA is TGTGCCAGCAGTTACTCAGGGACAGGGACCAGCACCATATATTTT. It codes for CASSYSGTGTSTIYF.

The rearrangement uses TRBV20-1 and TRBJ1-2; 7 positions match TRBD1. Trimming at V came to 4 bases and at J to 3 bases, leaving 8 bases not matched to a gene. The CDR3 is made up of 14 amino acids. Germline CDR1 reads DFQATT; CDR2 reads SNEGSKA (reference sequence). The CDR3: CSAIAQGRYYGYTF. The CDR3 DNA follows: TGCAGTGCTATTGCACAGGGGCGATACTATGGCTACACCTTC.

This clone was seen ten or more times. The chain employs TRBV5-1 and TRBJ2-1, with D maybe TRBD1 (6 bases). The V end was cut by 4 bases, the J end by 6 bases, with 17 bases between. The CDR3 spans 15 residues. Germline CDR1 and CDR2: SGHRS and YFSETQ. The CDR3 sequence is CASSRDIDPGNEQFF. CDR3 nucleotide sequence: TGCGCCAGCAGCCGGGACATAGATCCAGGCAATGAGCAGTTCTTC. Full variable domain (missing parts from reference TRBV5-1 and TRBJ2-1): KAGVTQTPRYLIKTRGQQVTLSCSPISGHRSVSWYQQTPGQGLQFLFEYFSETQRNKGNFPGRFSGRQFSNSRSEMNVSTLELGDSALYLCASSRDIDPGNEQFFGPGTRLTVL.

The chain joins TRBV7-6 to TRBJ2-1, with 8 bases identical to TRBD1. V trimming: 11 bases; J trimming: 4 bases; junction bases outside the gene matches: 16. The CDR3 spans 16 residues. Germline V gives CDR1 SGHVS, CDR2 FNYEAQ. CDR3 sequence: CAGIPGGRQSYNEQFF. CDR3 nucleotides: TGTGCCGGCATCCCAGGGGGCAGACAATCTTACAATGAGCAGTTCTTC.

This clone was observed once. At one end, the junction sequence differs from germline, possibly due to a read error. Here the CDR3 reads CASSLTVASSYDQYF. CDR3 in DNA: TGTGCCAGCAGCCTAACGGTCGCGAGCTCCTACGATCAGTACTTC. The rearrangement joins TRBV11-2 to TRBJ2-7, with unresolved D. The germline CDR1 and CDR2 sequences are SGHAT and FQNNGV. The CDR3 contains 15 residues.

This clone came up a few times. This could be a read error, since a much larger clone is one nucleotide away. The rearrangement joins TRBV12-3 or TRBV12-4 to TRBJ1-1; a possible D gene is TRBD1 (5 bases). V was pared by 6 bases and J by 6 bases, with 20 bases between. There are 15 residues in the CDR3. This CDR3 reads CASSRGVGRGPEAFF. As DNA, the CDR3 is TGTGCCAGCAGCCGGGGGGTGGGTAGGGGCCCTGAAGCTTTCTTT.